One and the same sample provided the 32 T cell receptor beta chains below, sequenced in a study of T cells after posttransplantation cyclophosphamide. Treatment was busulfan-fludarabine conditioning, a marrow graft, and cyclophosphamide on days +3 and +4. Some clones are missing from TCRdb's copy, which holds only in-frame ones; the method was immunoSEQ multiplex PCR. This sample has some 43,000 clones; about nine tenths occur once, and the top ten carry 2% to 2.5%. The sequences come from PBMCs, collected around 63 days after allogeneic stem cell transplant with posttransplant cyclophosphamide. The source is a male patient in his sixties who received an allogeneic stem cell transplant from a related donor and was CMV-positive. T cells may partly derive from the graft donor.

The chain uses TRBV18 and TRBJ1-1, with D uncertain. Trimming stripped 6 bases from V and 0 bases from J, with 11 bases between. Germline V gene lookup returns CDR1 KGHSH and CDR2 LQKENI. The CDR3 has 14 residues. Written as DNA, the CDR3 is TGTGCCAGCTCCCCAGCGGGAGTGAACACTGAAGCTTTCTTT. Amino acid sequence: CASSPAGVNTEAFF.

The V gene is TRBV6-4, the J gene TRBJ1-1; a weak D match, TRBD1 (5 bases). Germline CDR1 reads MRHNA; CDR2 reads SNTAGT. The CDR3 has 14 residues. V shed 6 bases and J shed 0 bases, with 11 bases lying between them. CDR3 nucleotides: TGTGCCAGCAGATCGACAGACATGAACACTGAAGCTTTCTTT. Translation: CASRSTDMNTEAFF.

The CDR3 is CASRGQEDTGELFF. The CDR3, as DNA: TGTGCCAGCAGGGGACAGGAGGACACCGGGGAGCTGTTTTTT. This chain uses TRBV28 with TRBJ2-2; TRBD1 aligns across 8 bases. Germline V gene sequence: CDR1 MDHEN, CDR2 SYDVKM. V lost 6 bases to trimming and J lost 3 bases; unmatched junction nucleotides: 3. The CDR3 has 14 amino acids.

The chain carries TRBV6-5 and TRBJ2-1, with D possibly matching TRBD2 (7 bases). The germline V gene encodes CDR1 MNHEY and CDR2 SVGAGI. This CDR3 comprises 16 residues. The ends were cut back, 2 bases at V and 2 bases at J, with 13 bases in the middle. CDR3: CASSYEGGGAYNEQFF. The CDR3 coding sequence is TGTGCCAGCAGTTACGAGGGCGGGGGCGCCTACAATGAGCAGTTCTTC.

The chain couples TRBV30 to TRBJ1-1; 8 nucleotides align to TRBD1. Germline V gene lookup returns CDR1 GTSNPN and CDR2 SVGIG (reference sequence). The CDR3 totals 17 residues. After removal of 3 bases from V and 5 bases from J, the junction contained 17 bases not matched to a gene. This chain's CDR3 is CAWSLSGTGLLGTEAFF. In nucleotides, the CDR3 is TGTGCCTGGAGCCTATCGGGGACAGGCCTCTTAGGGACTGAAGCTTTCTTT.

The chain uses TRBV5-1 and TRBJ1-5; 7 bases agree with TRBD1. This CDR3 spans 14 amino acids. The germline CDR1 and CDR2 sequences are SGHRS and YFSETQ. Trimming removed 3 bases from V and 1 base from J; junction bases left unmatched: 1. Here the CDR3 reads CASSSGGSNQPQHF. As DNA, the CDR3 is TGCGCCAGCAGCTCAGGGGGGAGCAATCAGCCCCAGCATTTT.

V usage is TRBV19 and J usage is TRBJ1-2; 8 bases agree with TRBD1. The junction had 8 bases not matched to a gene; V was cut back by 5 bases and J by 6 bases. The germline gives CDR1 LNHDA, CDR2 SQIVND (reference sequence). The CDR3 contains 14 residues. CDR3 amino acids: CASSWGQGANGYTF. For the CDR3, the DNA is TGTGCCAGTAGTTGGGGCCAGGGGGCGAATGGCTACACCTTC. The complete variable domain, with remaining parts taken from reference TRBV19 and TRBJ1-2, reads DGGITQSPKYLFRKEGQNVTLSCEQNLNHDAMYWYRQDPGQGLRLIYYSQIVNDFQKGDIAEGYSVSREKKESFPLTVTSAQKNPTAFYLCASSWGQGANGYTFGSGTRLTVV.

The rearrangement uses TRBV7-9 and TRBJ2-3, with TRBD2 matching over 16 bases. The CDR3 is 17 amino acids. V lost 3 bases and J lost 5; bases outside the gene matches: 5. Germline V gene data show CDR1 as SEHNR and CDR2 as FQNEAQ (reference sequence). This chain's CDR3 is CASSFSGLAGGVDTQYF. CDR3 coding DNA: TGTGCCAGCAGCTTCTCGGGACTAGCGGGGGGGGTAGATACGCAGTATTTT.

This clone was observed a single time. CDR3 sequence (DNA): TGCGCCAGCAGCTTGGAACCGACAGCCTCCTACAATGAGCAGTTCTTC. It codes for CASSLEPTASYNEQFF. The rearrangement joins TRBV5-1 to TRBJ2-1, with TRBD1 as a possible D gene (5 bases). Trimming took 0 bases from V and 0 from J, leaving 10 bases between them. From germline, CDR1 is SGHRS and CDR2 YFSETQ. The CDR3 totals 16 residues.

The chain links TRBV2 to TRBJ1-5; 8 bases line up with TRBD1. The CDR3 runs 13 residues. After removal of 7 bases from V and 6 bases from J, the junction contained 5 bases not matched to a gene. Germline CDR1 is SNHLY and CDR2 is FYNNEI. CDR3 nucleotides: TGTGCCAGCAAAGACAGGGGATTTCAGCCCCAGCATTTT. It yields the protein CASKDRGFQPQHF.

This clone was seen more than once but under ten times. The V and J genes are TRBV25-1 and TRBJ2-7; TRBD2 is a possible D gene (6 bases). CDR1 MGHDK and CDR2 SYGVNS come from the germline V gene. This CDR3 contains 13 residues. Trimming cost V 4 bases and J 3 bases, with 10 bases left between them. The CDR3 DNA is TGTGCCAGCAGTGCGGGAGTAGGCTACGAGCAGTACGTC. Encoded protein: CASSAGVGYEQYV.

Here the CDR3 reads CASSQDSGRGNSPLHF. CDR3 nucleotide sequence: TGTGCCAGCAGCCAAGATAGTGGCAGGGGTAATTCACCCCTCCACTTT. V and J are TRBV14 and TRBJ1-6; TRBD1 might be the D (6 bases). V lost 0 bases, J lost 6 bases, and 12 bases lay in between. Germline CDR1 SGHDN, CDR2 FVKESK. The CDR3 loop spans 16 amino acids.

The chain employs TRBV12-2 and TRBJ2-7; the D call of TRBD2 is as the table states it, not checked on the DNA. TRBV12-2 is a recognized pseudogene. The CDR3 covers 16 residues. DNA of the CDR3: TGTGCAAGTCGCTTAGGAGTTCGTTCGGGGACCTACGAGCAGTACTTC. As protein: CASRLGVRSGTYEQYF.

CDR3 region: CASIPLQGANTEAFF. Written as DNA, the CDR3 is TGTGCCAGCATTCCCCTACAGGGGGCCAACACTGAAGCTTTCTTT. The genes are TRBV2 and TRBJ1-1; TRBD1 agrees at 9 bases. The CDR3 has 15 residues. The germline V gene has CDR1 SNHLY and CDR2 FYNNEI. Losses at the gene ends were 7 bases for V and 2 bases for J; bases not matched to a gene: 8.

The CDR3 DNA follows: TGTGCCAGCTCACCAGGACAGGCTCTCACAGATACGCAGTATTTT. This encodes CASSPGQALTDTQYF. V gene TRBV18 combines with J gene TRBJ2-3; TRBD1 matches at 7 bases. The trim removed 2 bases at V and 2 bases at J, leaving 4 bases unmatched. Germline loops: CDR1 KGHSH, CDR2 LQKENI. The CDR3 spans 15 residues.

V gene TRBV7-8 combines with J gene TRBJ2-7; 9 nucleotides line up with TRBD1. J was trimmed by 4 bases and V by 4 bases; bases with no gene match: 8. Germline assignment: CDR1 SGHVS and CDR2 FQNEAQ. This CDR3 has 15 residues. The CDR3 coding sequence is TGTGCCAGCAGCTCACTCGGACAGGGGCCGTACGAGCAGTACGTC. It yields the protein CASSSLGQGPYEQYV.

V and J are TRBV5-1 and TRBJ1-3; TRBD1 matches at 9 bases. In germline, CDR1 is SGHRS, CDR2 YFSETQ. CDR3 size: 16 residues. V dropped 4 bases and J dropped 1; count of bases not matched to a gene: 6. The CDR3 region has the DNA TGCGCCAGCAGCCTTCCCGGGACAGGGTCTGGAAACACCATATATTTT. This translates into CASSLPGTGSGNTIYF. The variable domain in full, completed from reference TRBV5-1 and TRBJ1-3, reads KAGVTQTPRYLIKTRGQQVTLSCSPISGHRSVSWYQQTPGQGLQFLFEYFSETQRNKGNFPGRFSGRQFSNSRSEMNVSTLELGDSALYLCASSLPGTGSGNTIYFGEGSWLTVV.

V and J are TRBV5-1 and TRBJ2-3, with 7 positions matching TRBD1. V gave up 7 bases and J gave up 3 bases; unmatched junction bases: 5. The CDR3 runs 13 residues. Looked up from germline, CDR1 is SGHRS and CDR2 is YFSETQ. CDR3 residues: CASWGQRTDTQYF. The DNA for the CDR3 is TGCGCCAGCTGGGGACAGAGGACAGATACGCAGTATTTT.

This clone was detected only once. V gene TRBV9 combines with J gene TRBJ1-4; TRBD1 agrees at 7 bases. The CDR3 length is 13 residues. CDR1 SGDLS and CDR2 YYNGEE come from the germline V gene. The V and J ends lost 4 bases and 6 bases, in that order; junction bases with no gene match: 3. This CDR3 is CASSLGTDEKLFF. CDR3 in DNA: TGTGCCAGCAGCCTCGGGACAGATGAAAAACTGTTTTTT.

The chain carries TRBV9 and TRBJ1-6; D perhaps matches TRBD1 (6 bases). CDR3 length equals 15 residues. Germline CDR1 SGDLS, CDR2 YYNGEE. The V end was cut by 0 bases, the J end by 6 bases, with 10 bases between. The CDR3 sequence is CASSVVGTPNSPLHF. CDR3 bases: TGTGCCAGCAGCGTAGTTGGGACACCTAATTCACCCCTCCACTTT.

The V call is TRBV18, the J call TRBJ1-5; 12 nucleotides agree with TRBD1. V gave up 2 bases and J gave up 5 bases; unmatched junction bases: 4. The germline V gene has CDR1 KGHSH and CDR2 LQKENI. CDR3 length: 16 amino acids. The CDR3 loop is CASSPGTGGRDQPQHF. The CDR3 DNA is TGTGCCAGCTCACCAGGGACAGGGGGCCGGGATCAGCCCCAGCATTTT.

This clone is labeled medium-sized. The chain uses TRBV25-1 and TRBJ1-2; no reliable D call. Germline V CDR1 and CDR2: MGHDK, SYGVNS. Trimming removed 3 bases at V and 1 base at J, with 12 bases between. The CDR3 spans 15 residues. The CDR3 DNA is TGTGCCAGCAGTGATGGCAGGAAAAATAACTATGGCTACACCTTC. Translating gives CASSDGRKNNYGYTF.

The chain joins TRBV5-1 to TRBJ2-1, with 8 bases matching TRBD2. This CDR3 region has 15 residues. Trimming removed 4 bases from V and 5 bases from J; junction bases left unmatched: 8. The germline V gene has CDR1 SGHRS and CDR2 YFSETQ. The CDR3 sequence is CASSIRGGRDNEQFF. DNA of the CDR3: TGCGCCAGCAGCATACGCGGGGGGCGAGACAATGAGCAGTTCTTC.

CDR3 in amino acids: CASSKTWAENTEAFF. CDR3 nucleotides: TGTGCCAGTAGTAAAACGTGGGCCGAAAACACTGAAGCTTTCTTT. The chain recombines TRBV19 with TRBJ1-1; D call uncertain. Germline CDR1 is LNHDA and CDR2 is SQIVND (reference sequence). This CDR3 is built from 15 residues. Trimming stripped 4 bases from V and 2 bases from J, with 14 bases between.

The chain joins TRBV10-3 to TRBJ2-6; TRBD1 matches 8 bases. This CDR3 comprises 17 residues. Germline V gene data show CDR1 as ENHRY and CDR2 as SYGVKD. J lost 0 bases, V lost 6 bases, and 7 bases had no gene match. The CDR3 region is CAISGQGQVSGANVLTF. The CDR3 DNA follows: TGTGCCATCAGCGGACAGGGTCAAGTCTCTGGGGCCAACGTCCTGACTTTC.

The chain links TRBV19 to TRBJ1-1, with 9 positions matching TRBD1. CDR1 and CDR2 (germline): LNHDA, SQIVND (reference sequence). V lost 6 bases to trimming and J lost 1 base; unmatched junction nucleotides: 6. The CDR3 totals 15 residues. CDR3 sequence (DNA): TGTGCCAGTAGAAGGTCGACAGGGGGGAACACTGAAGCTTTCTTT. Translating it yields CASRRSTGGNTEAFF.

The V gene is TRBV5-1, the J gene TRBJ2-1; 7 bases fit TRBD2. V shed 2 bases, J shed 0 bases, and the junction held 5 bases outside the gene matches. CDR1 is SGHRS, CDR2 YFSETQ, per germline. The CDR3 runs 16 residues. CDR3 nucleotide sequence: TGCGCCAGCAGCTTTCCAGCGGGGATCTCCTACAATGAGCAGTTCTTC. This translates into CASSFPAGISYNEQFF.

The J gene is TRBJ1-6, the V gene TRBV28; 8 bases map to TRBD1. The trim removed 3 bases at V and 7 bases at J, leaving 8 bases unmatched. The CDR3 has 16 amino acids. The germline V gene encodes CDR1 MDHEN and CDR2 SYDVKM. CDR3 loop: CASSFKRQGWNSPLHF. The CDR3 DNA reads as TGTGCCAGCAGTTTTAAAAGACAGGGGTGGAATTCACCCCTCCACTTT.

CDR3 in amino acids: CASSQEGLNNEQFF. CDR3 sequence (DNA): TGCGCCAGCAGCCAAGAGGGACTGAACAATGAGCAGTTCTTC. This chain connects TRBV4-1 to TRBJ2-1; a weak D match, TRBD2 (6 bases). The CDR3 has 14 amino acids. Per the germline V gene, CDR1 is MGHRA and CDR2 is YSYEKL. Trimming left V 0 bases short and J 5 bases short, with 8 bases between.

The V and J genes are TRBV27 and TRBJ1-3; 9 bases map to TRBD1. The length of the CDR3 is 13 residues. V lost 6 bases and J lost 8; bases outside the gene matches: 5. Germline V gene sequence: CDR1 MNHEY, CDR2 SMNVEV (reference sequence). CDR3 loop: CASRGTGRDTIYF. For the CDR3, the DNA is TGTGCCAGCAGGGGGACAGGGAGGGACACCATATATTTT.

The rearrangement joins TRBV18 to TRBJ2-1; the D gene is possibly TRBD1 (5 bases). V was shortened by 0 bases and J by 2 bases, with 14 bases between the two germline ends. The CDR3 has 17 residues. The V gene's germline CDR1 is KGHSH and CDR2 LQKENI. CDR3 sequence reads: CASSPPWSGRAYNEQFF. The CDR3 bases are TGTGCCAGCTCACCACCTTGGTCAGGCAGGGCCTACAATGAGCAGTTCTTC. The full variable domain, rest sourced from reference TRBV18 and TRBJ2-1, is NAGVMQNPRHLVRRRGQEARLRCSPMKGHSHVYWYRQLPEEGLKFMVYLQKENIIDESGMPKERFSAEFPKEGPSILRIQQVVRGDSAAYFCASSPPWSGRAYNEQFFGPGTRLTVL.

V and J are TRBV19 and TRBJ1-2; D not resolved. The CDR3 totals 13 residues. V was shortened by 6 bases and J by 8 bases, with 16 bases between the two germline ends. Germline values: CDR1 LNHDA, CDR2 SQIVND (reference sequence). The CDR3 region is CASRAREASGYTF. CDR3 in DNA: TGTGCCAGTAGGGCTCGGGAGGCGAGCGGCTACACCTTC.